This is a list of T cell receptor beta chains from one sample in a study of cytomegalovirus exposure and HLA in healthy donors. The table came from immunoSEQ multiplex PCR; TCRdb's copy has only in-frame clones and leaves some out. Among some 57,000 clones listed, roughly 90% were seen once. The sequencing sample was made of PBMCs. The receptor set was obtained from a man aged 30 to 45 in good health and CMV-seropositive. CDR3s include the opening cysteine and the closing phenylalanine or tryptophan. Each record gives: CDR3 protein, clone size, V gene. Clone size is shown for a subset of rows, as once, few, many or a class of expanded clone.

CASTGTSGSASYEQYF	.	TRBV27
CASSQDSIGTSLGEQFF	once	TRBV4-3
CASSPANTGELFF	once	TRBV18
CASRTGGARYGYTF	.	TRBV27
CASSPNLGLLSSYEQYF	.	TRBV18
CASSFGSGGSDTQYF	.	TRBV11-3
CASSFQGYEQYF	.	TRBV19
CASSPRDRGYGYTF	.	TRBV18
CASRETGSNQPQHF	.	TRBV10-2
CSVEGLAGASYEQYF	.	TRBV29-1
CASRPPGTGDYGYTF	.	TRBV5-5
CASNPPSGENTEAFF	.	TRBV28
CASSEGTGGGETQYF	.	TRBV11-3
CAISELGVPPSYEQYF	few	TRBV10-3
CASSFGAGGTETQYF	.	TRBV5-8
CASSVGREGVYTF	.	TRBV9
CASSQRGRSLNYGYTF	.	TRBV4-3
CASSFLWTGYEQYF	.	TRBV28
CASSEVKVGTGNTEAFF	few	TRBV6-1
CASSDPGTLNTEAFF	.	TRBV6-1
CASSLAVTENTEAFF	.	TRBV5-1
CASSPPVLADYNEQFF	.	TRBV18
CASSLGSKGAEQYF	.	TRBV5-1
CASSLGLSDGETQYF	once	TRBV27
CASTQVPGNTIYF	.	TRBV19
CASSFRDSRGGRRSYEQYF	.	TRBV7-9
CASSLVRTGSETQYF	.	TRBV5-6
CASSSRTGGEKLFF	few	TRBV7-2
CASSSTSRDTGELFF	.	TRBV5-1
CASSLGESTDTQYF	.	TRBV5-1
CASSLDSAGEQFF	.	TRBV5-4